The following is a T cell receptor (beta chain) sequence with its context. Antigen unknown. The CDR3 covers 14 residues. The V end lost 5 bases, the J end lost 2 bases, and 9 bases lay between the germline ends. Germline-derived CDR1 and CDR2 are MDHEN and SYDVKM. This entry is derived from a study of blood T cells in healthy people across ages. General observations from the study: It was the long-lived donors that had more naive CD4+ cells and higher diversity than aged donors.

Through a sample-barcoded 5' primer and a J-beta primer mix, a second PCR was run for roughly 6 to 12 cycles. Template switching added a 12-random-nucleotide identifier to every cDNA molecule. From the 5' RACE reads, TCRdb called clonotypes with MiXCR, one entry per CDR3 protein. The data show more than 800,000 distinct CDR3 sequences, with 29% seen just once and 15% to 20% held by the top ten. The source of this sequence is an elderly woman in good health. This chain links TRBV28 with TRBJ1-4, with D unresolved. Sequenced sample: blood. Written as DNA, the CDR3 is TGTGCCAGCAGTCTGCTGGGCACTAATGAAAAACTGTTTTTT. It codes for CASSLLGTNEKLFF.